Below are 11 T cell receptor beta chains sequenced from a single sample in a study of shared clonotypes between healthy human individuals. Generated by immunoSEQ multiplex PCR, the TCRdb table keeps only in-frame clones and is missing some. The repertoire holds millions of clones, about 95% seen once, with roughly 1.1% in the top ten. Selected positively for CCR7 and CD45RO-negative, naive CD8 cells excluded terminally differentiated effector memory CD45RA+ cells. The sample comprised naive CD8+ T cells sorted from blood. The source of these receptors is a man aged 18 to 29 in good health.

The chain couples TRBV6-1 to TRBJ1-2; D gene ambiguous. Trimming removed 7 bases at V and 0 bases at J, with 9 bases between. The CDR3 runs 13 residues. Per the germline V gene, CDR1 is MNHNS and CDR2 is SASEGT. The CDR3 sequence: CASTLDTNYGYTF. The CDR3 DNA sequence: TGTGCCAGCACCCTAGACACTAACTATGGCTACACCTTC.

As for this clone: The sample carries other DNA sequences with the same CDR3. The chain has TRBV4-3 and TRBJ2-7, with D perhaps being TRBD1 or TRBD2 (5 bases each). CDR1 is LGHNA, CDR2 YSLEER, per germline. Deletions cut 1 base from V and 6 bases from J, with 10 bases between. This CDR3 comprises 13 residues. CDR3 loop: CASSQGPGTEQYF. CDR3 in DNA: TGCGCCAGCAGCCAAGGCCCAGGGACCGAGCAGTACTTC.

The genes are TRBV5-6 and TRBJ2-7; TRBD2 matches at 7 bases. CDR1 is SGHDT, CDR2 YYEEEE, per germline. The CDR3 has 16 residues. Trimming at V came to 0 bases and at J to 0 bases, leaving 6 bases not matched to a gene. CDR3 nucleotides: TGTGCCAGCAGCTTGGCCTTAGGACTAGGCTCCTACGAGCAGTACTTC. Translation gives CASSLALGLGSYEQYF.

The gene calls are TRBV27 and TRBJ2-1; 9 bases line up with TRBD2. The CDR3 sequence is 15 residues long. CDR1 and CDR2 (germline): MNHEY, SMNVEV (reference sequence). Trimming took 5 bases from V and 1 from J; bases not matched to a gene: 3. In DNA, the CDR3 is TGTGCCAGCAGTATACTAGCGGGTTCCTACAATGAGCAGTTCTTC. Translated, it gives CASSILAGSYNEQFF.

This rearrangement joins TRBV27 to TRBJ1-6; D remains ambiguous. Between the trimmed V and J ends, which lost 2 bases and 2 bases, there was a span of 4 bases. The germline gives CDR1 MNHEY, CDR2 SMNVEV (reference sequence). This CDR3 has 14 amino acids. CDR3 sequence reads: CASSLEAYNSPLHF. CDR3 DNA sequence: TGTGCCAGCAGTTTAGAAGCCTATAATTCACCCCTCCACTTT.

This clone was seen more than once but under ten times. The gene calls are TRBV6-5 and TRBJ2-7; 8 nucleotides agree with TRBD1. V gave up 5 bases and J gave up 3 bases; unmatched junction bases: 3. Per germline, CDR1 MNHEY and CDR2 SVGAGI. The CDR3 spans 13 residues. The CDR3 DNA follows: TGTGCCAGCAGTGACGGACAGGGCTACGAGCAGTACTTC. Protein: CASSDGQGYEQYF.

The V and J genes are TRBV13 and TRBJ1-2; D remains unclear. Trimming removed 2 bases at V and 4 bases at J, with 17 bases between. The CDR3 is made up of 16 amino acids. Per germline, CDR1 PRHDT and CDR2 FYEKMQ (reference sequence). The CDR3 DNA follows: TGTGCCAGCAGCTTAAGGGCAACTCCGCCGGGCTATGGCTACACCTTC. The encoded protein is CASSLRATPPGYGYTF.

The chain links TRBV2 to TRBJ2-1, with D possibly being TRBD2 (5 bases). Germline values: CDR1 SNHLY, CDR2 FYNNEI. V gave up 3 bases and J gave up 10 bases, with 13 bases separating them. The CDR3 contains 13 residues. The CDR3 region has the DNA TGTGCCAGCAGTGATCCTGGCGGCGGGGAGCAGTTCTTC. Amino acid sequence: CASSDPGGGEQFF.

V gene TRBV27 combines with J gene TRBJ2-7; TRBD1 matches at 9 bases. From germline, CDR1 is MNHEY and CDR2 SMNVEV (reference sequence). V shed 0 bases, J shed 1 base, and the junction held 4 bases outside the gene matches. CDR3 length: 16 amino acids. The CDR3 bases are TGTGCCAGCAGTTTATCGGGACAGGGCGCTTCCTACGAGCAGTACTTC. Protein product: CASSLSGQGASYEQYF.

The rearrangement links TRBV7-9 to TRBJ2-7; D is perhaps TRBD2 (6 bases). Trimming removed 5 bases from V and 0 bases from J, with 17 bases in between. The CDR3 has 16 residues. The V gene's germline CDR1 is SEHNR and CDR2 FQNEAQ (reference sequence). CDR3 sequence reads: CASSPLGGSSSYEQYF. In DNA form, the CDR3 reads TGTGCCAGCAGCCCTCTGGGGGGTTCTAGCTCCTACGAGCAGTACTTC. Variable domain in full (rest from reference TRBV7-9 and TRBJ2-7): DTGVSQNPRHKITKRGQNVTFRCDPISEHNRLYWYRQTLGQGPEFLTYFQNEAQLEKSRLLSDRFSAERPKGSFSTLEIQRTEQGDSAMYLCASSPLGGSSSYEQYFGPGTRLTVT.

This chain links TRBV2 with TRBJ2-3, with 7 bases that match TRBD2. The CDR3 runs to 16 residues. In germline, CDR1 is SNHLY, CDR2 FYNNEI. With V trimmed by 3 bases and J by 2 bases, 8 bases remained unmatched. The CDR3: CASSEETGGPTDTQYF. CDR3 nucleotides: TGTGCCAGCAGTGAGGAGACGGGGGGTCCCACAGATACGCAGTATTTT.